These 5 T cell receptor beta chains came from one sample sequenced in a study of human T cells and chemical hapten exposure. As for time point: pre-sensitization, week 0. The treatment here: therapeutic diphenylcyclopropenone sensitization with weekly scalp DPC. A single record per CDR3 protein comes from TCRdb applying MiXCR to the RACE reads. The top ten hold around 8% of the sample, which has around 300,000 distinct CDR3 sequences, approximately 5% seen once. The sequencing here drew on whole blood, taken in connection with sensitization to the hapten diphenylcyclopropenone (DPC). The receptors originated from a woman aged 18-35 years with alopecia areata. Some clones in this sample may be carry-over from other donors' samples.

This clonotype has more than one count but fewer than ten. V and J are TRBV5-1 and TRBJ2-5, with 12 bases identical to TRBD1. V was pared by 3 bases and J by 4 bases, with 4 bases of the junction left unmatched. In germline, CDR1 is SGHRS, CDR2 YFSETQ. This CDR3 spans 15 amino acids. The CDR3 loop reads CASSSGTGGAETQYF. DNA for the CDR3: TGCGCCAGCAGCTCCGGGACAGGGGGCGCAGAGACCCAGTACTTC.

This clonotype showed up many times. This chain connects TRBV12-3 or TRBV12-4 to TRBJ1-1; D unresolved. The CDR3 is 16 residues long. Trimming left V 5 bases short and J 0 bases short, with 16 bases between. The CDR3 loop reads CASSPRHGNMNTEAFF. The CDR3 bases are TGTGCCAGCAGTCCCCGCCATGGGAACATGAACACTGAAGCTTTCTTT.

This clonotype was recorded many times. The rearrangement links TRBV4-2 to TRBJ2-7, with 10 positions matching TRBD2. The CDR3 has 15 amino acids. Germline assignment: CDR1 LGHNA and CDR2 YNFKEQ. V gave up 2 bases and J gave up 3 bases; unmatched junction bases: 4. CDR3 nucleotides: TGTGCCAGCAGCCAATATATAGCGGGAGGCTACGAGCAGTACTTC. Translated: CASSQYIAGGYEQYF.

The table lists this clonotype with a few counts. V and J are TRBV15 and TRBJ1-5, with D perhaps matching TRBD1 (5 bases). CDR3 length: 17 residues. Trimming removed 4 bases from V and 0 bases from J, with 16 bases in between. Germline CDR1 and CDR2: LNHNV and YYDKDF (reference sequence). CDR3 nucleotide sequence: TGTGCCACCAGCACCGGAAAAGGACATATTAGCAATCAGCCCCAGCATTTT. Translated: CATSTGKGHISNQPQHF.

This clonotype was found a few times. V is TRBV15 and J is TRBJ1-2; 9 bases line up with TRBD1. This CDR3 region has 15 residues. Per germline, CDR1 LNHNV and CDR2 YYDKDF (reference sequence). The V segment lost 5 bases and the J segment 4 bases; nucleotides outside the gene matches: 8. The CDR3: CATSPQGQGFYGYTF. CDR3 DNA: TGTGCCACCAGCCCCCAGGGACAGGGCTTCTATGGCTACACCTTC.